This TCR beta chain was recorded in a study of a mutant IDH1 vaccine in newly diagnosed glioma (dated by TCRdb to the early 2020s). Background on the whole study: Patients received eight vaccinations in weeks 1, 3, 5, 7, 11, 15, 19 and 23, corresponding to visits V03 through V10. Of the approximately 30 treated patients, approximately 62% were male and approximately 38% were female, and a mean age of approximately 40 years was recorded. Vaccination began 4-6 weeks after radiotherapy alone, or alongside temozolomide cycles in the chemotherapy-containing groups. Peripheral blood samples were drawn at six visits, namely V03 (baseline), V05, V07, V10, V12 and V13. Longitudinal TCRB deep sequencing was done for 25 to 30 treated patients, wherever samples were available for exploratory analyses. Before enrollment, patients had received standard therapy of radiotherapy alone, temozolomide alone, or radiochemotherapy with temozolomide; most received the combination. On the study overall, not on this receptor specifically: Pseudoprogression appeared unrelated to alterations in the top peripheral T cell clonotypes detected by TCRB sequencing. According to the authors, sample limitations meant that analyses of patient blood samples could not be reproduced. Vaccine-induced immune responses across multiple MHC alleles were detected in 80% to 95% of patients. PBMC samples for TCRB deep sequencing were selected based on availability.

About this clone itself: Its antigen is not yet known. No much larger clone exists at a distance of one base, and base qualities are not known.

The method was the immunoSEQ multiplex PCR assay. Following the manufacturer's protocol, the hsTCRB Kit was used to amplify rearranged TCR beta chain sequences. An Illumina MiSeq was used to sequence the TCRB libraries. The original methods were these. The kit vendor's proprietary platform handled demultiplexing, trimming and gene mapping. In its TCRdb copy, this immuneACCESS table keeps in-frame sequences only and misses some clones. Where compared with another copy, unresolved V genes explain less than half of these, and the others have no known cause. The D gene and trimming were derived from the DNA, and the V and J assignments and clone size from that table. This sample holds roughly 42,000 clones; approximately 85% were observed only once. 1.5% to 2% of the sample is taken by the ten largest. Trimming takes 1 base from V and 5 bases from J, and the germline ends sit 11 bases apart. Including the terminal cysteine and phenylalanine, the CDR3 comprises 14 residues. The DNA shown is the 42-base CDR3, in frame from base 1. CDR1 and CDR2 were assigned from the germline V gene (reference sequence) as SEHNR and FQNEAQ.

Sample time point, as interpreted from the label and publication: week 5, during vaccination. Every vaccine dose consisted of 300 ug of a 20-mer mutant IDH1 peptide in Montanide, administered subcutaneously together with topical imiquimod. All donors had newly diagnosed IDH1-mutant astrocytomas of WHO grade 3 or 4 that showed loss of nuclear ATRX. The samples were drawn from NOA16, a multicentre, single-arm, open-label phase I trial in Germany that tested a mutant IDH1 peptide vaccine in humans for the first time. Genomic DNA for TCRB sequencing was extracted from EDTA blood using the DNeasy Blood and Tissue Kit.

Sequenced material: PBMCs, taken from a glioma patient whose treatment included an IDH1 peptide vaccine. The V and J segments used are TRBV7-9 and TRBJ1-1; no D gene call is confident. The sequence derives from a man aged 35 to 55 with glioma. Here is the DNA: TGTGCCAGCAGCTTAGGTTTGGAGGAAACTGAAGCTTTCTTT. The resulting protein is CASSLGLEETEAFF.